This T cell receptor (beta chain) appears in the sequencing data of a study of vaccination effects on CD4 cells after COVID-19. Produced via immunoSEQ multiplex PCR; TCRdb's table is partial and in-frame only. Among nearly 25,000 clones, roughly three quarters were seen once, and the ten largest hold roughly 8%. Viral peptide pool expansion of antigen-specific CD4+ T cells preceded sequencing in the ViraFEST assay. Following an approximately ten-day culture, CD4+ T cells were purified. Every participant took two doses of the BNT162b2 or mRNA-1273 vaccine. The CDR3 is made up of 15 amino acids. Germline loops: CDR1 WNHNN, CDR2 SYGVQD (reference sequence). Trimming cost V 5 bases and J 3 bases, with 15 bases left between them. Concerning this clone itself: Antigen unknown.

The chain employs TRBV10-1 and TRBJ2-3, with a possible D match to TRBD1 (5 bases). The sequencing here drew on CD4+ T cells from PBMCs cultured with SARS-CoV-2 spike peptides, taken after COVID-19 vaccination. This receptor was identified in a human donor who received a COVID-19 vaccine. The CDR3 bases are TGCGCCAGCAGTCCGTCAGGGAAGGTGACAGATACGCAGTATTTT. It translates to CASSPSGKVTDTQYF.